A single TCR beta chain is shown here with its context. Trimming took off 0 bases at V and 0 bases at J, with 10 bases between the two ends. The CDR3 has 16 residues. Germline CDR1 is SGDLS and CDR2 is YYNGEE. Original processing methods: The authors estimated nucleated cell counts from reference gene primer amplification. The method was immunoSEQ multiplex PCR; TCRdb's version includes in-frame clones alone and lacks a portion of them. The D gene and trimming were derived from the DNA, and the V and J assignments and clone size from that table. In the table there are roughly 160,000 clones, 75% to 90% of which are singletons. This entry is derived from a study of blood T cell repertoires in COVID-19. Study details: The United States, Italy and Spain supplied acute and convalescent COVID-19 samples.

Those enrolled, adults aged roughly 18 to 100 years, came from 20 to 25 US areas. The clonotype originates from a woman between 55 and 75 years old who had recovered from COVID-19. The genes are TRBV9 and TRBJ2-1; tentatively, D is TRBD2 (5 bases). Sequencing input: PBMCs or T cells enriched from blood (not recorded which). In DNA form, the CDR3 reads TGTGCCAGCAGCGTAGGGAGCGGAAGCTCCTACAATGAGCAGTTCTTC. It yields the protein CASSVGSGSSYNEQFF.